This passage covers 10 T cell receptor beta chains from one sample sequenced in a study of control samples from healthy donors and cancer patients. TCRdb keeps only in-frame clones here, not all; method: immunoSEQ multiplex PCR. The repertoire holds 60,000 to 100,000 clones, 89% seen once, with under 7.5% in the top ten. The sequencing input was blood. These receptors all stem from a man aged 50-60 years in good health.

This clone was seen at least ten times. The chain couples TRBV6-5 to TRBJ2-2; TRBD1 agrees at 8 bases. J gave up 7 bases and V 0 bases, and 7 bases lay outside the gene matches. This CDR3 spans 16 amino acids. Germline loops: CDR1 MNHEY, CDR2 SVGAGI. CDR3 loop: CASSYSRRGRIGELFF. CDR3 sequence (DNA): TGTGCCAGCAGTTACTCTCGCAGGGGGCGGATCGGGGAGCTGTTTTTT.

In DNA form, the CDR3 reads TGTGCCATCAGTGAGCGGGACAGGGAAAATGAGCAGTTCTTC. This translates into CAISERDRENEQFF. This chain uses TRBV10-3 with TRBJ2-1, with 9 nucleotides matching TRBD1. The CDR3 is made up of 14 amino acids. The germline V gene encodes CDR1 ENHRY and CDR2 SYGVKD. With 2 bases clipped from V and 7 bases from J, the junction kept 3 bases outside the gene matches.

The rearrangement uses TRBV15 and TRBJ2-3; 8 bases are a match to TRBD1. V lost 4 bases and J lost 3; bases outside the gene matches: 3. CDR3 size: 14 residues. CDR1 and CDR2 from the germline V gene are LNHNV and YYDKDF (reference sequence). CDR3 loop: CATSKRTGTDTQYF. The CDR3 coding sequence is TGTGCCACCAGCAAGCGGACAGGGACAGATACGCAGTATTTT.

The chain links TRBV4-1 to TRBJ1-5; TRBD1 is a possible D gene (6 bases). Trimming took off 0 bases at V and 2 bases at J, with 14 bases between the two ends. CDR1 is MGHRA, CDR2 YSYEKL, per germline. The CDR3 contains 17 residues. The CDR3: CASSQEGARGGNQPQHF. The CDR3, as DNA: TGCGCCAGCAGCCAAGAAGGAGCCAGGGGCGGCAATCAGCCCCAGCATTTT.

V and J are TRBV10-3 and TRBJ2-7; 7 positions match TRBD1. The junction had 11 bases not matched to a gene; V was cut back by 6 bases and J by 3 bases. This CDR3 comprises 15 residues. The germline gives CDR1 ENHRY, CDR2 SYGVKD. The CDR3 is CAISSGTATNYEQYF. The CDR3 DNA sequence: TGTGCCATCAGCTCTGGGACAGCGACTAACTACGAGCAGTACTTC.

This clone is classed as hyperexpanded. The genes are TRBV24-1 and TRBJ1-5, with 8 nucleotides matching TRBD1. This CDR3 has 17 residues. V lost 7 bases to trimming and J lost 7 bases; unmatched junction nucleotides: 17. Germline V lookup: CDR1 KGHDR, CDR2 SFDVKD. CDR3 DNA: TGTGCCACCAGCGCGGGGGCAGGGGGCTCCAGGAGCCAGCCCCAGCATTTT. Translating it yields CATSAGAGGSRSQPQHF.

Here the CDR3 reads CASSPYGSGGANEQFF. The CDR3 DNA reads as TGTGCCAGCAGCCCCTATGGGAGCGGGGGGGCCAATGAGCAGTTCTTC. This chain uses TRBV3-1 (or the pseudogene TRBV3-2) with TRBJ2-1, with 10 bases lining up with TRBD2. Per the germline V gene, CDR1 is LGHDT and CDR2 is YNNKEL (reference sequence). Trimming cost V 4 bases and J 6 bases; bases outside gene matches: 9. The CDR3 consists of 16 residues.

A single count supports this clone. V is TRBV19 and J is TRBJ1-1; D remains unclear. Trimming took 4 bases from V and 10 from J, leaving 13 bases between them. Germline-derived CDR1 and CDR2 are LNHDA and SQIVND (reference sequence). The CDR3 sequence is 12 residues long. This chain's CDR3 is CASSKPGLGAFF. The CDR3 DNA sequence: TGTGCCAGTAGTAAACCGGGCCTAGGAGCTTTCTTT.

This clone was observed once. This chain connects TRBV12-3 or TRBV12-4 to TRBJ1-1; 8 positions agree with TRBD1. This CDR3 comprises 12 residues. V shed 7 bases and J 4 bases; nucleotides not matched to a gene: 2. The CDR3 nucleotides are TGTGCCAGCAACAGGGGGGCCACTGAAGCTTTCTTT. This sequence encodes CASNRGATEAFF.

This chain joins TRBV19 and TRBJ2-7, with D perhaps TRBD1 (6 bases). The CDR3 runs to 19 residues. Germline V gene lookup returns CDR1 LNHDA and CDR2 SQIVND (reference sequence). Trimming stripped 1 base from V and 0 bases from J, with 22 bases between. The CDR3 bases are TGTGCCAGTAGTATAGGCGTCACGGGTGCAGGGGTGCGCTCCTACGAGCAGTACTTC. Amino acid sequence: CASSIGVTGAGVRSYEQYF.